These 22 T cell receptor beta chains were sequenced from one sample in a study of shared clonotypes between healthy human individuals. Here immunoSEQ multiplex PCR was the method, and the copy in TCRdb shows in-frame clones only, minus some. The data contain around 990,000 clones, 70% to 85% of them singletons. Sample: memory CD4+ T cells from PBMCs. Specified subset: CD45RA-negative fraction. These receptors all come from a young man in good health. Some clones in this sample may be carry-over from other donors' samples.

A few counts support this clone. CDR3: CASSSPGTGHQETQYF. CDR3 nucleotides: TGTGCCAGTAGTTCGCCCGGGACAGGCCACCAAGAGACCCAGTACTTC. V usage is TRBV19 and J usage is TRBJ2-5, with 8 bases fitting TRBD1. Per the germline V gene, CDR1 is LNHDA and CDR2 is SQIVND (reference sequence). This CDR3 is built from 16 residues. Germline trimming cut 5 bases from V and 0 bases from J; bases unmatched to any gene: 8.

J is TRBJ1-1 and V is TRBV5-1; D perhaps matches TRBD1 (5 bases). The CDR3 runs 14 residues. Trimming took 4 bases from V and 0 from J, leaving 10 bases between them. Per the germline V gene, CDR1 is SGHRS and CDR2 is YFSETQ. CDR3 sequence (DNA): TGCGCCAGCAGCCCGAGAGGGGTGAACACTGAAGCTTTCTTT. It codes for CASSPRGVNTEAFF.

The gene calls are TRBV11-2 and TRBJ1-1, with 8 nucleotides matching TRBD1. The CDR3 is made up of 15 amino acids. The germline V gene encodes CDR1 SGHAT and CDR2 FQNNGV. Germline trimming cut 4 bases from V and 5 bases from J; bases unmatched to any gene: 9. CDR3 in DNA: TGTGCCAGCAGCTCCGGACAGGGCCGTTGGACTGAAGCTTTCTTT. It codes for CASSSGQGRWTEAFF. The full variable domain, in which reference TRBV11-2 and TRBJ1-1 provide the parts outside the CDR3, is EAGVAQSPRYKIIEKRQSVAFWCNPISGHATLYWYQQILGQGPKLLIQFQNNGVVDDSQLPKDRFSAERLKGVDSTLKIQPAKLEDSAVYLCASSSGQGRWTEAFFGQGTRLTVV.

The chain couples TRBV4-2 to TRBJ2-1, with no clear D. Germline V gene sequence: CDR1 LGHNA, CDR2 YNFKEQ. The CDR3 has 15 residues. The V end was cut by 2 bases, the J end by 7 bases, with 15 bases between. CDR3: CASSQSEVVRNEQFF. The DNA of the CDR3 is TGTGCCAGCAGCCAAAGCGAAGTGGTTCGGAATGAGCAGTTCTTC.

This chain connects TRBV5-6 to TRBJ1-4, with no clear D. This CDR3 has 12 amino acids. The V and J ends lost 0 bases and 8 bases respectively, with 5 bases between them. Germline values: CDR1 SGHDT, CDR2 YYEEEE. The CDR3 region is CASSLGGEKLFF. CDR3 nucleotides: TGTGCCAGCAGCTTGGGAGGCGAAAAACTGTTTTTT. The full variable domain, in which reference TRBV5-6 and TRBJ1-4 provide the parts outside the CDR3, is DAGVTQSPTHLIKTRGQQVTLRCSPKSGHDTVSWYQQALGQGPQFIFQYYEEEERQRGNFPDRFSGHQFPNYSSELNVNALLLGDSALYLCASSLGGEKLFFGSGTQLSVL.

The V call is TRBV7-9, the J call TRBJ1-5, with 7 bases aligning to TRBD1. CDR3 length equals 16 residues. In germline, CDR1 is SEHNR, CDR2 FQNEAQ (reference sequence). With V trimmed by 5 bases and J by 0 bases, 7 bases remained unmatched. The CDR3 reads CASSPSTGFSNQPQHF. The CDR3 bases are TGTGCCAGCAGCCCGTCGACAGGGTTTAGCAATCAGCCCCAGCATTTT.

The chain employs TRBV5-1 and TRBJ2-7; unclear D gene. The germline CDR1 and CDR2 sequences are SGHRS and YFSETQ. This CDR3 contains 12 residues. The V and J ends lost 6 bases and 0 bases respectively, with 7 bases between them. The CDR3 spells CASISDSYEQYF. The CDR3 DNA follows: TGCGCCAGCATATCGGACTCCTACGAGCAGTACTTC.

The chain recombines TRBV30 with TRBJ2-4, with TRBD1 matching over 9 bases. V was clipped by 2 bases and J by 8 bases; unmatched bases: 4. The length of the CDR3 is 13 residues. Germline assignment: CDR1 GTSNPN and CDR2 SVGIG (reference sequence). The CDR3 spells CAWSPGQGDIQYF. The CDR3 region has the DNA TGTGCCTGGAGTCCGGGACAGGGAGACATTCAGTACTTC.

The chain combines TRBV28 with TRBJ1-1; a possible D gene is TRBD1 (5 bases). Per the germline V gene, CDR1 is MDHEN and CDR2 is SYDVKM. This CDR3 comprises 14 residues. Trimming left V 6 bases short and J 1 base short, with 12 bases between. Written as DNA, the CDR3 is TGTGCCAGCAGAGAAGACAGAGGGAACACTGAAGCTTTCTTT. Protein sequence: CASREDRGNTEAFF.

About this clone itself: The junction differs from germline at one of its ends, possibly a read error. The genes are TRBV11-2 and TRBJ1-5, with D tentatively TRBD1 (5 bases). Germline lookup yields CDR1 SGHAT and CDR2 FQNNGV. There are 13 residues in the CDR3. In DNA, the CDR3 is TGTACCAGCAGCCTCCGGAGGGACGCGCCCCAGCATTTT. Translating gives CTSSLRRDAPQHF. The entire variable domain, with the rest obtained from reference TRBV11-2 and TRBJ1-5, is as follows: EAGVAQSPRYKIIEKRQSVAFWCNPISGHATLYWYQQILGQGPKLLIQFQNNGVVDDSQLPKDRFSAERLKGVDSTLKIQPAKLEDSAVYLCTSSLRRDAPQHFGDGTRLSIL.

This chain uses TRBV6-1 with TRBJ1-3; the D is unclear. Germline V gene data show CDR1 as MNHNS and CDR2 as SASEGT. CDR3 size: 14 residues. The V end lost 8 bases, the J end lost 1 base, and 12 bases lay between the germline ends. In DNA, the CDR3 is TGTGCCAGCGGAACCGGAGGGTCTGGAAACACCATATATTTT. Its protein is CASGTGGSGNTIYF.

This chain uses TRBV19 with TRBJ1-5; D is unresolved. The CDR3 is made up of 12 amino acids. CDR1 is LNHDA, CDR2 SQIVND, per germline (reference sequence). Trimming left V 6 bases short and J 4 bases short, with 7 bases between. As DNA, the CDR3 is TGTGCCAGTAGCGAGATAAATCAGCCCCAGCATTTT. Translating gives CASSEINQPQHF.

CDR3 protein: CASSLRDTYEQYF. CDR3 nucleotides: TGTGCCAGCAGCTTACGGGACACCTACGAGCAGTACTTC. The gene calls are TRBV11-3 and TRBJ2-7; maybe TRBD1 (6 bases). This CDR3 region has 13 residues. Trimming took off 2 bases at V and 2 bases at J, with 7 bases between the two ends. CDR1 is SGHNT and CDR2 is YENEEA in the germline V gene.

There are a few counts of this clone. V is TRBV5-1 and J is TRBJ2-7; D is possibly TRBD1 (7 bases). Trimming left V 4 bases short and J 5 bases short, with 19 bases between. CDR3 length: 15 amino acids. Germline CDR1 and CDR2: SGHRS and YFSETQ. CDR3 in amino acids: CASSPVRQGGDEQYF. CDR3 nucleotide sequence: TGCGCCAGCAGCCCCGTTCGACAGGGAGGCGACGAGCAGTACTTC.

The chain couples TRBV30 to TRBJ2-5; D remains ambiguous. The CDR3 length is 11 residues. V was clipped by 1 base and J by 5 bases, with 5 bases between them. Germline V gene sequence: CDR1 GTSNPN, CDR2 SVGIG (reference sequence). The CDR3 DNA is TGTGCCTGGAGTGAGGCGGAGACCCAGTACTTC. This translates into CAWSEAETQYF.

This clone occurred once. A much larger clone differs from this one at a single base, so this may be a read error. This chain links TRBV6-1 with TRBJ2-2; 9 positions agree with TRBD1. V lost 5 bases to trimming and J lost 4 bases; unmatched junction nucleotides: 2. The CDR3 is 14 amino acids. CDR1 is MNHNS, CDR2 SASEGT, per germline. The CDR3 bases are TGTGCCAGCAGTATGGGACAGGGCACCGGGGAGCTGTTTTTT. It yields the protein CASSMGQGTGELFF.

The CDR3: CASSPQKGGLYEQYF. The CDR3 bases are TGTGCCAGCAGCCCTCAGAAGGGGGGCTTGTACGAGCAGTACTTC. The V call is TRBV14, the J call TRBJ2-7, with D perhaps being TRBD1 or TRBD2 (6 bases each). V lost 4 bases and J lost 4, with 17 bases in between. The CDR3 is 15 residues long. Germline assignment: CDR1 SGHDN and CDR2 FVKESK. Drawing the rest from reference TRBV14 and TRBJ2-7, the complete variable domain is EAGVTQFPSHSVIEKGQTVTLRCDPISGHDNLYWYRRVMGKEIKFLLHFVKESKQDESGMPNNRFLAERTGGTYSTLKVQPAELEDSGVYFCASSPQKGGLYEQYFGPGTRLTVT.

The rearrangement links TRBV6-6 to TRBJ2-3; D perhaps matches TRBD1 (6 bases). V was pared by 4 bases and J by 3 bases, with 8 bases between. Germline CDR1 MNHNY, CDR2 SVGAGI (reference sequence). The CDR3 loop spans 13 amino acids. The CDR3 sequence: CASSSQGTDTQYF. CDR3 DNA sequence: TGTGCCAGCAGTTCTCAGGGGACAGATACGCAGTATTTT.

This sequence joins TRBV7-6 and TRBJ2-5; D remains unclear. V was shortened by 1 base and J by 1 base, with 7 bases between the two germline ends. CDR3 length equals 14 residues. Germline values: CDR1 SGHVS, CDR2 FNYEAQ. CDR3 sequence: CASSLGEAQETQYF. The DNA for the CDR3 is TGTGCCAGCAGCTTAGGTGAGGCCCAAGAGACCCAGTACTTC.

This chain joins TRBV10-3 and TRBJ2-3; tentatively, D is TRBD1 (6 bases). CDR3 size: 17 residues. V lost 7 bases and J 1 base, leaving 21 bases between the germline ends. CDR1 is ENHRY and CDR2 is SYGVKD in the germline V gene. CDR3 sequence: CAINPGMGKGGTDTQYF. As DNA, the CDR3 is TGTGCCATCAACCCGGGGATGGGTAAGGGGGGCACAGATACGCAGTATTTT.

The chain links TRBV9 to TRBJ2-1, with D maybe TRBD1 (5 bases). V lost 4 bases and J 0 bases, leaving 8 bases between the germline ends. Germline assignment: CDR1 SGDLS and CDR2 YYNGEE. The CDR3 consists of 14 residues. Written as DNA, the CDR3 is TGTGCCAGCAGCCCCCAGGGCTCCTACAATGAGCAGTTCTTC. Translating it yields CASSPQGSYNEQFF. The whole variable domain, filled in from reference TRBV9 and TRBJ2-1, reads DSGVTQTPKHLITATGQRVTLRCSPRSGDLSVYWYQQSLDQGLQFLIQYYNGEERAKGNILERFSAQQFPDLHSELNLSSLELGDSALYFCASSPQGSYNEQFFGPGTRLTVL.

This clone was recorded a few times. The DNA of the CDR3 is TGTGCCAGCCTCGGGGACAGGGGCCGCCCGGGAGATGGCTACACCTTC. The encoded protein is CASLGDRGRPGDGYTF. The chain uses TRBV28 and TRBJ1-2; 10 bases are a match to TRBD1. The CDR3 is 16 residues long. Trimming at V came to 8 bases and at J to 6 bases, leaving 15 bases not matched to a gene. Germline loops: CDR1 MDHEN, CDR2 SYDVKM.